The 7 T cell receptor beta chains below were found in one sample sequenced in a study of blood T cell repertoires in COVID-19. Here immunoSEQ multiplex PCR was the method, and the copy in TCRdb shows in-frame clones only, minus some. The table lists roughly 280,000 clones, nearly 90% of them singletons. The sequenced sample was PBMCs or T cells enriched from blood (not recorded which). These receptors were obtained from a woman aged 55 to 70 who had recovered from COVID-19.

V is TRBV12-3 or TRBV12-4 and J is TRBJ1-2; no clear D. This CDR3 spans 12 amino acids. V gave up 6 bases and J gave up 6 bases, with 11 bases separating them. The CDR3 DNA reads TGTGCCAGCAGCCCTCGAGCCAATGGCTACACCTTC. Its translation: CASSPRANGYTF.

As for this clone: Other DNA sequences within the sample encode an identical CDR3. The CDR3, as DNA: TGTGCCAGCAGCGTAGGTACAGGGGACTATGGCTACACCTTC. Translation: CASSVGTGDYGYTF. The chain carries TRBV9 and TRBJ1-2; 7 positions match TRBD1. The CDR3 length is 14 residues. V gave up 0 bases and J gave up 3 bases; unmatched junction bases: 2. Germline V lookup: CDR1 SGDLS, CDR2 YYNGEE.

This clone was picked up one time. CDR3 nucleotides: TGTGCCATCAGGGGGGACGGACAGGGCCCTTGGAACACTGAAGCTTTCTTT. Residues: CAIRGDGQGPWNTEAFF. The gene calls are TRBV10-3 and TRBJ1-1, with TRBD1 matching over 8 bases. In germline, CDR1 is ENHRY, CDR2 SYGVKD. The CDR3 sequence is 17 residues long. With 6 bases clipped from V and 1 base from J, the junction kept 13 bases outside the gene matches.

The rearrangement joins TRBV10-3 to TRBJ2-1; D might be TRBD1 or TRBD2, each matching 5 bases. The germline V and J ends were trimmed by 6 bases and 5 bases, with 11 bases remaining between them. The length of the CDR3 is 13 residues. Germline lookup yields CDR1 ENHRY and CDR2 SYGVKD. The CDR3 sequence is CAIRETADNEQFF. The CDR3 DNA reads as TGTGCCATCAGAGAGACAGCGGACAATGAGCAGTTCTTC.

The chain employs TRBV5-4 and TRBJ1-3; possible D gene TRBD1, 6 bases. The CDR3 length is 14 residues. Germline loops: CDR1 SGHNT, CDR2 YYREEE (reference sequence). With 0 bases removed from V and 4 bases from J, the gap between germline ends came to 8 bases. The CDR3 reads CASSLGRGGNTIYF. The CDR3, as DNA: TGTGCCAGCAGCTTGGGCAGGGGCGGAAACACCATATATTTT. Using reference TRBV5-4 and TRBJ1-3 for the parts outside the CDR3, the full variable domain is ETGVTQSPTHLIKTRGQQVTLRCSSQSGHNTVSWYQQALGQGPQFIFQYYREEENGRGNFPPRFSGLQFPNYSSELNVNALELDDSALYLCASSLGRGGNTIYFGEGSWLTVV.

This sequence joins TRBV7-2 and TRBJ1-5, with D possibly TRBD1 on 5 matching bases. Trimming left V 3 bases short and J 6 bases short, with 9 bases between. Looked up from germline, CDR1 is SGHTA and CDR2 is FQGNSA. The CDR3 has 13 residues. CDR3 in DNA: TGTGCCAGCAGCTTGTTTAGGGGTCAGCCCCAGCATTTT. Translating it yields CASSLFRGQPQHF.

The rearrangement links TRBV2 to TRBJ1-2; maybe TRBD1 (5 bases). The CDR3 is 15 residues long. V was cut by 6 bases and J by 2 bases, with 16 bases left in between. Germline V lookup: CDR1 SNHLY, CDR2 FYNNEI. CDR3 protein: CASSFRRQSNYGYTF. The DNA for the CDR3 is TGTGCCAGCAGCTTCCGCAGACAGAGCAACTATGGCTACACCTTC. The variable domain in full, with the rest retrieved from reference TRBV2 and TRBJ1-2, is EPEVTQTPSHQVTQMGQEVILRCVPISNHLYFYWYRQILGQKVEFLVSFYNNEISEKSEIFDDQFSVERPDGSNFTLKIRSTKLEDSAMYFCASSFRRQSNYGYTFGSGTRLTVV.